The T cell receptor (beta chain) described here comes from a study of T-cell memory formation after mild COVID-19. Germline V lookup: CDR1 SQVTM, CDR2 ANQGSEA. V lost 1 base and J 0 bases, leaving 12 bases between the germline ends. The CDR3 extends over 15 amino acids. TCRdb analysed the 5' RACE reads with MiXCR anew, one entry per CDR3 protein. The data contain 150,000 to 200,000 distinct CDR3 sequences, 11% of them singletons. This clonotype was seen only a few times. The clonotype originates from a man aged 18 to 30 who had mild COVID-19 (a few samples of this study predate the infection). Cell type and time point are not known. V usage is TRBV29-1 and J usage is TRBJ2-5; D is perhaps TRBD2 (6 bases). Material for sequencing was PBMCs or a T cell subset sorted from them (not recorded which). The DNA of the CDR3 is TGCAGCGTTGAAGGGGTCGGGGACTACCAAGAGACCCAGTACTTC. Protein product: CSVEGVGDYQETQYF.